This T cell receptor (beta chain) was found in a study of T-cell reconstitution after alpha-beta-depleted transplantation in children. For TCRbeta, the library was prepared with unique molecular identifiers. TCRdb passed the PCR reads through MiXCR, listing each CDR3 protein once. The data contain roughly 500,000 distinct CDR3 sequences, 18% of them singletons. V was pared by 3 bases and J by 1 base, with 10 bases between. CDR1 MGHDK and CDR2 SYGVNS come from the germline V gene. The CDR3 is 14 residues long. The sequence was obtained from a human donor who donated a stem cell graft to a child with acute lymphoblastic leukemia. Source: PBMCs from the stem cell graft donor, taken from the stem cell graft. This chain connects TRBV25-1 to TRBJ2-7; no clear D. CDR3 residues: CASSESPSSYEQYF. The CDR3 nucleotides read TGTGCCAGCAGTGAGTCTCCCAGTTCCTACGAGCAGTACTTC.